These T cell receptor beta chains were read from a single sample in a study of T cells expressing NK-cell markers. One entry per CDR3 protein, without DNA, is what TCRdb gives after re-calling the 5' RACE reads. The table for this sample gives 450,000 to 600,000 distinct CDR3 sequences. The sequenced material came from blood T cells: a sorted CD56 or NKG2C T cell subset, CD4+ or CD8+ T cells, or bulk PBMC T cells (not recorded which). The receptors stem from a man younger than 35 in good health. Both conserved end residues are part of each CDR3. Fields, in order: J gene, CDR3 length, V gene, CDR3 protein.

J gene: TRBJ2-3; CDR3 length: 16; V gene: TRBV6-4; CDR3 protein: CASSEGQGYSTDTQYF
J gene: TRBJ2-3; CDR3 length: 16; V gene: TRBV18; CDR3 protein: CASSPKTGASTDTQYF
J gene: TRBJ2-1; CDR3 length: 15; V gene: TRBV9; CDR3 protein: CASRASGSSYNEQFF
J gene: TRBJ2-3; CDR3 length: 16; V gene: TRBV7-2; CDR3 protein: CASSLIALSVTDTQYF
J gene: TRBJ2-1; CDR3 length: 14; V gene: TRBV20-1; CDR3 protein: CSAQERTRGNEQFF
J gene: TRBJ1-2; CDR3 length: 14; V gene: TRBV19; CDR3 protein: CASSIEEGVYGYTF
J gene: TRBJ2-5; CDR3 length: 15; V gene: TRBV5-1; CDR3 protein: CASSFQAGRQETQYF
J gene: TRBJ1-1; CDR3 length: 17; V gene: TRBV11-2; CDR3 protein: CASSLVGTGLGYTEAFF
J gene: TRBJ2-3; CDR3 length: 14; V gene: TRBV4-2; CDR3 protein: CASSQKRETDTQYF
J gene: TRBJ2-5; CDR3 length: 13; V gene: TRBV29-1; CDR3 protein: CSVRTGLVETQYF
J gene: TRBJ2-5; CDR3 length: 16; V gene: TRBV5-1; CDR3 protein: CASSLRGTGGTETQYF
J gene: TRBJ2-1; CDR3 length: 12; V gene: TRBV12-3/TRBV12-4; CDR3 protein: CASSLNRSKQFF
J gene: TRBJ2-7; CDR3 length: 16; V gene: TRBV12-3/TRBV12-4; CDR3 protein: CASSTLVGGTGYEQYF
J gene: TRBJ2-1; CDR3 length: 12; V gene: TRBV29-1; CDR3 protein: CSTQGRANEQFF
J gene: TRBJ2-2; CDR3 length: 15; V gene: TRBV7-2; CDR3 protein: CASSLKQGSTGELFF
J gene: TRBJ2-4; CDR3 length: 17; V gene: TRBV12-3/TRBV12-4; CDR3 protein: CASSPLGQNLAKNIQYF